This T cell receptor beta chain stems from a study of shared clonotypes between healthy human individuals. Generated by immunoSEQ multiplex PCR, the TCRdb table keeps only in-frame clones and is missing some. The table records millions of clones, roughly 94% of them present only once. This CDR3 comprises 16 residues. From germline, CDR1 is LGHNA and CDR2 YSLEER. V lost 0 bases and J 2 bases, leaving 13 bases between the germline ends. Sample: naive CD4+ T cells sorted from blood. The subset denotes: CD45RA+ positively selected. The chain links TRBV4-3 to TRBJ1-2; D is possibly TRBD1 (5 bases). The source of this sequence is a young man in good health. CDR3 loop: CASSQDITGSNYGYTF. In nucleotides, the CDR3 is TGCGCCAGCAGCCAAGATATTACAGGTTCCAACTATGGCTACACCTTC.